The 9 T cell receptor beta chains below were found in one sample sequenced in a study of shared clonotypes between healthy human individuals. Here immunoSEQ multiplex PCR was the method, and the copy in TCRdb shows in-frame clones only, minus some. The table shows about 1.5 million clones, with roughly 96% occurring only once. Source material: naive CD4+ T cells sorted from blood. Subset in this sample: CD45RA+ positively selected. Receptors were obtained from a man between 25 and 39 years old in good health.

The chain recombines TRBV2 with TRBJ2-1; 14 bases match TRBD2. This CDR3 has 17 residues. Per the germline V gene, CDR1 is SNHLY and CDR2 is FYNNEI. Trimming took 6 bases from V and 9 from J; bases not matched to a gene: 13. The CDR3 DNA sequence: TGTGCCAGCAGAGCTCGACTAGCGGGAGGGCCAAGATTTGAGCAGTTCTTC. Amino acid sequence: CASRARLAGGPRFEQFF.

The J gene is TRBJ1-1, the V gene TRBV18; D remains ambiguous. The germline V gene encodes CDR1 KGHSH and CDR2 LQKENI. The V and J ends lost 2 bases and 4 bases respectively, with 14 bases between them. The CDR3 spans 15 residues. This chain's CDR3 is CASSPKGLFVTEAFF. For the CDR3, the DNA is TGTGCCAGCTCACCAAAAGGGTTGTTCGTCACTGAAGCTTTCTTT.

The chain recombines TRBV4-3 with TRBJ2-3; 7 positions agree with TRBD1. Losses at the gene ends were 5 bases for V and 6 bases for J; bases not matched to a gene: 8. This CDR3 spans 14 amino acids. CDR1 is LGHNA, CDR2 YSLEER, per germline. CDR3: CASSSDRWVDTQYF. The CDR3 nucleotides are TGCGCCAGCAGCTCGGACAGGTGGGTGGATACGCAGTATTTT.

This rearrangement joins TRBV7-2 to TRBJ2-7; 8 nucleotides align to TRBD2. The junction had 4 bases not matched to a gene; V was cut back by 4 bases and J by 5 bases. Per germline, CDR1 SGHTA and CDR2 FQGNSA. The CDR3 is 13 amino acids. CDR3 nucleotide sequence: TGTGCCAGCAGCTCCCAAGCGGGAGACGAGCAGTACTTC. Amino acids: CASSSQAGDEQYF. The full variable domain, in which reference TRBV7-2 and TRBJ2-7 provide the parts outside the CDR3, is GAGVSQSPSNKVTEKGKDVELRCDPISGHTALYWYRQSLGQGLEFLIYFQGNSAPDKSGLPSDRFSAERTGGSVSTLTIQRTQQEDSAVYLCASSSQAGDEQYFGPGTRLTVT.

The CDR3 loop is CASSLGPGGGTDTQYF. The CDR3 bases are TGTGCCAGCAGCTTGGGACCGGGAGGCGGGACAGATACGCAGTATTTT. The rearrangement joins TRBV5-4 to TRBJ2-3; 7 bases fit TRBD2. J was trimmed by 3 bases and V by 0 bases; bases with no gene match: 7. This CDR3 has 16 amino acids. Germline CDR1 reads SGHNT; CDR2 reads YYREEE (reference sequence).

The chain links TRBV6-1 to TRBJ2-7; 12 nucleotides match TRBD1. Per germline, CDR1 MNHNS and CDR2 SASEGT. CDR3 size: 14 residues. V lost 6 bases, J lost 6 bases, and 6 bases stayed unmatched. The chain's CDR3 is CASSRDRGLAEQYF. The CDR3 DNA is TGTGCCAGCAGCCGGGACAGGGGGCTTGCCGAGCAGTACTTC.

As for this clone: Other DNA sequences in the sample encode the same CDR3. The chain combines TRBV7-9 with TRBJ2-7; D not certain. V lost 2 bases to trimming and J lost 3 bases, with 8 bases between them. CDR3 length: 13 amino acids. Germline CDR1 SEHNR, CDR2 FQNEAQ (reference sequence). CDR3 sequence (DNA): TGTGCCAGCAGCTTACCCCCCGGCTACGAGCAGTACTTC. It encodes CASSLPPGYEQYF. Filled out from reference TRBV7-9 and TRBJ2-7, the complete variable domain reads DTGVSQNPRHKITKRGQNVTFRCDPISEHNRLYWYRQTLGQGPEFLTYFQNEAQLEKSRLLSDRFSAERPKGSFSTLEIQRTEQGDSAMYLCASSLPPGYEQYFGPGTRLTVT.

The chain links TRBV7-2 to TRBJ2-4; no definite D call. V lost 2 bases and J 0 bases, leaving 11 bases between the germline ends. Germline CDR1 is SGHTA and CDR2 is FQGNSA. There are 16 residues in the CDR3. The CDR3 sequence: CASSLYSLQAKNIQYF. The DNA of the CDR3 is TGTGCCAGCAGCTTATACTCGCTTCAAGCCAAAAACATTCAGTACTTC.

This chain uses TRBV28 with TRBJ2-7; D is ambiguous. V gave up 1 base and J gave up 6 bases, with 7 bases separating them. Germline V gene lookup returns CDR1 MDHEN and CDR2 SYDVKM. CDR3 length equals 12 residues. Here the CDR3 DNA reads TGTGCCAGCAGTTTATTGGGTCCCGAGCAGTACTTC. It codes for CASSLLGPEQYF.